This section outlines one T cell receptor beta chain sequence together with its context. Produced via immunoSEQ multiplex PCR; TCRdb's table is partial and in-frame only. The sample has 55,000 to 80,000 clones; 98% are singletons. This sample was included in a study of technical replicates of blood from a few donors. The source is a human donor in good health. The sample consisted of T cells isolated from PBMCs.

CDR3: CATRTEDNQPQHF. The CDR3 DNA is TGTGCCACCCGGACAGAGGACAATCAGCCCCAGCATTTT. The chain links TRBV10-3 to TRBJ1-5, with D perhaps matching TRBD1 (6 bases). V was clipped by 10 bases and J by 3 bases, with 13 bases between them. CDR1 and CDR2 (germline): ENHRY, SYGVKD. The CDR3 spans 13 residues.